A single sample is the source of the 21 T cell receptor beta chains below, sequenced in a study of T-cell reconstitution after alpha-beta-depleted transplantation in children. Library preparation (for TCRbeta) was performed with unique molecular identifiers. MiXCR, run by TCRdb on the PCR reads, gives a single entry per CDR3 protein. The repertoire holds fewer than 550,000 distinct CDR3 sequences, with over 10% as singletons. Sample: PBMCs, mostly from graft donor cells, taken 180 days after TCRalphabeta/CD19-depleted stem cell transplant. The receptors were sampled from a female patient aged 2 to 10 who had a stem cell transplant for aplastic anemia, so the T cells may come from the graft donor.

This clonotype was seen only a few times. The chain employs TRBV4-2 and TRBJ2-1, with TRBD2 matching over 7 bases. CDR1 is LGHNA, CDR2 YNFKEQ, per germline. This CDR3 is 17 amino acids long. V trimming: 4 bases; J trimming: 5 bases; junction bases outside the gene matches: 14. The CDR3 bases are TGTGCCAGCAGCCCCATTCAGCGGGAACTTCTCGACAATGAGCAGTTCTTC. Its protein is CASSPIQRELLDNEQFF.

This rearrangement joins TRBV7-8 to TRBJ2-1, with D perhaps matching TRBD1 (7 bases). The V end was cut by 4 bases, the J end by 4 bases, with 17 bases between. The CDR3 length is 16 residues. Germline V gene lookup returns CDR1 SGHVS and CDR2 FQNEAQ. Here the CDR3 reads CASSSVHAGQYNEQFF. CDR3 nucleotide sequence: TGTGCCAGCAGCTCGGTTCACGCGGGACAGTACAATGAGCAGTTCTTC. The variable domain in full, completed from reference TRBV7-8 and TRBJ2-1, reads GAGVSQSPRYKVAKRGQDVALRCDPISGHVSLFWYQQALGQGPEFLTYFQNEAQLDKSGLPSDRFFAERPEGSVSTLKIQRTQQEDSAVYLCASSSVHAGQYNEQFFGPGTRLTVL.

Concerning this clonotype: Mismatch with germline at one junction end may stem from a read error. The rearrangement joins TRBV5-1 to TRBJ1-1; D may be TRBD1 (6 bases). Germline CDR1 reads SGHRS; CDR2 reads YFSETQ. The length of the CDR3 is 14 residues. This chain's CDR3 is CVSSSNPGSGEAFF. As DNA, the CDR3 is TGCGTCAGCAGCAGCAACCCGGGGTCAGGGGAGGCTTTCTTT.

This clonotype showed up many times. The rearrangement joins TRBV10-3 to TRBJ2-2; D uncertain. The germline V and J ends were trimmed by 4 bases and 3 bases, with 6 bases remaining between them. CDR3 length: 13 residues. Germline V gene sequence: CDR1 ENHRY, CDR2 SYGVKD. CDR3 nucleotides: TGTGCCATCAGTGTCAGATACACCGGGGAGCTGTTTTTT. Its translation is CAISVRYTGELFF.

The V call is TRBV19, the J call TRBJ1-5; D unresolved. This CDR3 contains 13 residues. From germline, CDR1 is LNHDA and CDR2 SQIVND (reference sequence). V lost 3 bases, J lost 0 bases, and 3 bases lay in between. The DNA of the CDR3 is TGTGCCAGTAGTATGAATAGCAATCAGCCCCAGCATTTT. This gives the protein CASSMNSNQPQHF.

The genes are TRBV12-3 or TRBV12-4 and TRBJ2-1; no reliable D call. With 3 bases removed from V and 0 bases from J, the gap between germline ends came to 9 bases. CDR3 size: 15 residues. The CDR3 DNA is TGTGCCAGCAGTTTTAAGGCAGGCTCCTACAATGAGCAGTTCTTC. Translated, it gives CASSFKAGSYNEQFF.

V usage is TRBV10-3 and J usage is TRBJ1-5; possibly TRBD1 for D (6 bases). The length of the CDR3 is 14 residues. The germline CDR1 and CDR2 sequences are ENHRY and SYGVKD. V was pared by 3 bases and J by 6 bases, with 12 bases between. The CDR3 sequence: CAISEQGGGQPQHF. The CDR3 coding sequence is TGTGCCATCAGTGAACAGGGCGGGGGTCAGCCCCAGCATTTT.

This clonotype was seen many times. The CDR3 nucleotides read TGCAGCGTTGCTGGGTGGGCCAAAAACATTCAGTACTTC. Its translation is CSVAGWAKNIQYF. J is TRBJ2-4 and V is TRBV29-1; D remains unclear. Trimming took off 4 bases at V and 1 base at J, with 8 bases between the two ends. This CDR3 region has 13 residues. Germline lookup yields CDR1 SQVTM and CDR2 ANQGSEA.

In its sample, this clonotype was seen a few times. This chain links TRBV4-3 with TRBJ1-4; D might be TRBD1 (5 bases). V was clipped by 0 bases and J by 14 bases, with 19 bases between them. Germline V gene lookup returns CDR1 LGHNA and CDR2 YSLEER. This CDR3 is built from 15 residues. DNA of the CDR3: TGCGCCAGCAGCCAAGAGACAGTTATAATGAAAAGGCTGTTTTTT. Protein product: CASSQETVIMKRLFF.

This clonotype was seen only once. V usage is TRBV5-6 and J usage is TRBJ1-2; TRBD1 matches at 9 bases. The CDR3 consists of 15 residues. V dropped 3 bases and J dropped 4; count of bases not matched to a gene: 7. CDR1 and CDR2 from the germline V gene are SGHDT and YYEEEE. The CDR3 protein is CASSSRDRVIYGYTF. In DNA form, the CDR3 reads TGTGCCAGCAGCTCCCGGGACAGGGTTATCTATGGCTACACCTTC.

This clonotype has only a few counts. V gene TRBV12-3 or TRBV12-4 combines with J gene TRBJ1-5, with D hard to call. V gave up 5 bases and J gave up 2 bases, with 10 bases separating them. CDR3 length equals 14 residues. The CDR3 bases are TGTGCCAGCAGTCCCGCCCCTCGCAATCAGCCCCAGCATTTT. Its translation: CASSPAPRNQPQHF.

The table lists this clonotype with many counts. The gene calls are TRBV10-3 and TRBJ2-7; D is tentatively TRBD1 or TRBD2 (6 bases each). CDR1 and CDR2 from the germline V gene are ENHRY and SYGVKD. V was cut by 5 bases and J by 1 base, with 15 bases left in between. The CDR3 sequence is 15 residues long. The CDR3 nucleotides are TGTGCCATCAGTCCGGGGGCGGGAAGTTCCTACGAGCAGTACTTC. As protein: CAISPGAGSSYEQYF.

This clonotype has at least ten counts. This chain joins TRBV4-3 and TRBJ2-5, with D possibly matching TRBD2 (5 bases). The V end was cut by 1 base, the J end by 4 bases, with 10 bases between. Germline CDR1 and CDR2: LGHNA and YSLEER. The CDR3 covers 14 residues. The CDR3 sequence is CASSQGLMGETQYF. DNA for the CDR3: TGCGCCAGCAGCCAAGGACTAATGGGAGAGACCCAGTACTTC.

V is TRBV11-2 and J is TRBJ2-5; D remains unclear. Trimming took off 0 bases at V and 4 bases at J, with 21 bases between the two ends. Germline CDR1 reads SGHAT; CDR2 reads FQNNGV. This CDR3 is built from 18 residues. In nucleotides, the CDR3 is TGTGCCAGCAGCTTAGAAACCCTTACTAACCTGGTGGGAGAGACCCAGTACTTC. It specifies CASSLETLTNLVGETQYF.

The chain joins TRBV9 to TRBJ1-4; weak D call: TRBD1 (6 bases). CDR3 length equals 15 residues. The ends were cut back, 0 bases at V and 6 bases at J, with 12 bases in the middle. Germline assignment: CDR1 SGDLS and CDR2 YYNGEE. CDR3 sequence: CASSVAQGEDEKLFF. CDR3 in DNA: TGTGCCAGCAGCGTAGCACAGGGAGAGGATGAAAAACTGTTTTTT.

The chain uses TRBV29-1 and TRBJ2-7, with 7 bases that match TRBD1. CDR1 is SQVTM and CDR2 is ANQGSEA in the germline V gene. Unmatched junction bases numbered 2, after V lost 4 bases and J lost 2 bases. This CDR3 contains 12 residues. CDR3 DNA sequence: TGCAGCGTTGGGGGACAGACCTACGAGCAGTACTTC. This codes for CSVGGQTYEQYF.

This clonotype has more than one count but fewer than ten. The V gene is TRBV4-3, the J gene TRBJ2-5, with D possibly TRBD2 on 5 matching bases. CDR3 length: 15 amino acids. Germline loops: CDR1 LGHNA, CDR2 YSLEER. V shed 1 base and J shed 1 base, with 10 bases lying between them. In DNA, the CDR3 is TGCGCCAGCAGCCAAGGAGGCCTAGCCCAAGAGACCCAGTACTTC. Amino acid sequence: CASSQGGLAQETQYF.

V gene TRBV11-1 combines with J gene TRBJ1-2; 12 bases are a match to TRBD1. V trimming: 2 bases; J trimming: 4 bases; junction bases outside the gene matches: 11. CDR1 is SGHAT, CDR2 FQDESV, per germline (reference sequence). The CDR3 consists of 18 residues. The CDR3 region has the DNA TGTGCCAGCAGCTTACTACGCCGGGACAGGGGGCGCCCCTATGGCTACACCTTC. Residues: CASSLLRRDRGRPYGYTF.

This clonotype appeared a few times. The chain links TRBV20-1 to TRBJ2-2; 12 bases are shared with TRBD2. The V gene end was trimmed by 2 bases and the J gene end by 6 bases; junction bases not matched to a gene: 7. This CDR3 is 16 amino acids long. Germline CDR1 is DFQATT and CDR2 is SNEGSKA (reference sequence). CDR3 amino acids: CSARPRTSGTAGELFF. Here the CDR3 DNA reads TGCAGTGCTAGACCCCGGACTAGCGGGACCGCCGGGGAGCTGTTTTTT.

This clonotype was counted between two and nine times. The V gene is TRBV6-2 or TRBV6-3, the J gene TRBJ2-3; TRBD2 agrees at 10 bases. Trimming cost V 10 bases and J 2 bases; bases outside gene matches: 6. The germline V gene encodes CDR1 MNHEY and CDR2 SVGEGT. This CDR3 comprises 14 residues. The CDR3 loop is CATELAGITDTQYF. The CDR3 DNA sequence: TGTGCCACGGAACTAGCGGGGATCACAGATACGCAGTATTTT.

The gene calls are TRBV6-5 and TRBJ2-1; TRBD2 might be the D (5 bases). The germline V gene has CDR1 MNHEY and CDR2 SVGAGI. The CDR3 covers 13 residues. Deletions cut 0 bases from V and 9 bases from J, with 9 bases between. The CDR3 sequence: CASSYSSRGEQFF. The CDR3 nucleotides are TGTGCCAGCAGTTACTCGAGCCGGGGTGAGCAGTTCTTC.